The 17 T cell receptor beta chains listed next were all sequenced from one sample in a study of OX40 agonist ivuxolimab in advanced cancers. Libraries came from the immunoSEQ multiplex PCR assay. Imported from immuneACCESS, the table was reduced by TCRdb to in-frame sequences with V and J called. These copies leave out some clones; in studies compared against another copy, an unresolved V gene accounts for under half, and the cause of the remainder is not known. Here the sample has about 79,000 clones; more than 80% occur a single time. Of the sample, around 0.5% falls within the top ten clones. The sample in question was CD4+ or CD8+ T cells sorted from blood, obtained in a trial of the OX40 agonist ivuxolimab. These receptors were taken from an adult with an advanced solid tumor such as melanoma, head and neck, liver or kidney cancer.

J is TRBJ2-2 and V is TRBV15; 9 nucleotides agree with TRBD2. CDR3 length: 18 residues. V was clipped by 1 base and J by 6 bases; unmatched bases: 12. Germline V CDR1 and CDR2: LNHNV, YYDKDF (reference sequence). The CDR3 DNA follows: TGTGCCACCAGCAGAGTAGGAGGCGGGAGGGCCGTGGCCGGGGAGCTGTTTTTT. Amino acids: CATSRVGGGRAVAGELFF.

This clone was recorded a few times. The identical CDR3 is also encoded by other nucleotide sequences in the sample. Here the CDR3 DNA reads TGTGCCAGCAGCTTGGGGCAGGGGTCTGGAAACACCATATATTTT. Its protein is CASSLGQGSGNTIYF. The rearrangement joins TRBV7-9 to TRBJ1-3, with D maybe TRBD1 (6 bases). The CDR3 contains 15 residues. Looked up from germline, CDR1 is SEHNR and CDR2 is FQNEAQ (reference sequence). The V and J ends lost 3 bases and 1 base respectively, with 10 bases between them. The variable domain in full, with the rest retrieved from reference TRBV7-9 and TRBJ1-3, is DTGVSQNPRHKITKRGQNVTFRCDPISEHNRLYWYRQTLGQGPEFLTYFQNEAQLEKSRLLSDRFSAERPKGSFSTLEIQRTEQGDSAMYLCASSLGQGSGNTIYFGEGSWLTVV.

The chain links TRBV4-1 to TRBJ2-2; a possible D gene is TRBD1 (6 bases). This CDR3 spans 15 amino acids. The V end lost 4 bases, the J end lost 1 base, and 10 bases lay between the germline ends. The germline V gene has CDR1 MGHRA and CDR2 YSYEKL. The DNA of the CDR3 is TGCGCCAGCAGCCCACCGACAGGGAACACCGGGGAGCTGTTTTTT. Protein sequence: CASSPPTGNTGELFF.

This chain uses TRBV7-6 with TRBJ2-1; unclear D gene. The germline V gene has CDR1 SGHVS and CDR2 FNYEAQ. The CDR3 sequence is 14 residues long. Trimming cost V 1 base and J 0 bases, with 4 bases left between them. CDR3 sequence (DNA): TGTGCCAGCAGCTTAGGCGGCTCCTACAATGAGCAGTTCTTC. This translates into CASSLGGSYNEQFF.

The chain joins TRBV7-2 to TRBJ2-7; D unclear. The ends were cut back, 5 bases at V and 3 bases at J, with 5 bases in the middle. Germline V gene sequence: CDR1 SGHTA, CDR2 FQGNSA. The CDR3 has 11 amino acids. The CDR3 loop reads CASSPNYEQYF. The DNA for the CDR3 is TGTGCCAGCAGCCCCAACTACGAGCAGTACTTC.

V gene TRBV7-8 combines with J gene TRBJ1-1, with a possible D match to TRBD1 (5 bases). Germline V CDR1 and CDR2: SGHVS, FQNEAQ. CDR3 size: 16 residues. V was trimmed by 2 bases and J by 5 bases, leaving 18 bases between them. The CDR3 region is CASSLRDPGWRTEAFF. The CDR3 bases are TGTGCCAGCAGCTTACGGGACCCCGGTTGGAGGACTGAAGCTTTCTTT.

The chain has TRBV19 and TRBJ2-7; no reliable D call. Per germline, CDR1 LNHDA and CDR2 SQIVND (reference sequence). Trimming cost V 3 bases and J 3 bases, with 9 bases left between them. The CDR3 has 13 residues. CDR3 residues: CASSIGQSYEQYF. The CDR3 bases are TGTGCCAGTAGTATCGGGCAGAGCTACGAGCAGTACTTC.

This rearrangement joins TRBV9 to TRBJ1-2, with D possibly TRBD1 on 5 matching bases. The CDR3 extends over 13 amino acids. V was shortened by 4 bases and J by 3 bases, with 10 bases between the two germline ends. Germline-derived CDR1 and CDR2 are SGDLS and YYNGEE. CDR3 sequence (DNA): TGTGCCAGCAGCCCCCAGGGAGACTATGGCTACACCTTC. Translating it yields CASSPQGDYGYTF.

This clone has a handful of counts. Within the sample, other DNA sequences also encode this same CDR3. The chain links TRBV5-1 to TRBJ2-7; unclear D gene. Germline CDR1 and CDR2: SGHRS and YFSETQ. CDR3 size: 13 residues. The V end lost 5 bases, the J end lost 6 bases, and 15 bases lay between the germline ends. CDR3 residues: CASRPGQGSEQYF. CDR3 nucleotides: TGCGCCAGCAGGCCGGGCCAAGGCTCCGAGCAGTACTTC.

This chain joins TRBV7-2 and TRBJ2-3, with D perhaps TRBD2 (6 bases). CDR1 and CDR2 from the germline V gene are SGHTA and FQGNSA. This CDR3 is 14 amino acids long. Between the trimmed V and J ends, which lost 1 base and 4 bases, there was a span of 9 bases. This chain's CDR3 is CASSLVGGSDTQYF. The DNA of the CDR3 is TGTGCCAGCAGCTTAGTGGGGGGTTCAGATACGCAGTATTTT.

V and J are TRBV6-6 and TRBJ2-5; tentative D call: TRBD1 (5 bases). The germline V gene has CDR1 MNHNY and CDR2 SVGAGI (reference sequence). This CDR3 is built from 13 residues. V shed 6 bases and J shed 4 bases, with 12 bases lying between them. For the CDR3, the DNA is TGTGCCAGCAGCCAGGACATTGGAGAGACCCAGTACTTC. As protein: CASSQDIGETQYF.

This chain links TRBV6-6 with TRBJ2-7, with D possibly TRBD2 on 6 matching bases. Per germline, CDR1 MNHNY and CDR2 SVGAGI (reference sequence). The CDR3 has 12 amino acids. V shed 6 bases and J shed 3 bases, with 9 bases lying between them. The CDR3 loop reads CASSAGGYEQYF. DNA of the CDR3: TGTGCCAGCAGCGCCGGGGGCTACGAGCAGTACTTC.

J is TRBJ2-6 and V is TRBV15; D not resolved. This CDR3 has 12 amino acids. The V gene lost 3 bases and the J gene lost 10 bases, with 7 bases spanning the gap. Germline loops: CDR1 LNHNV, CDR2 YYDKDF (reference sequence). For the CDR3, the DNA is TGTGCCACCAGCAGTAATAAAAACGTCCTGACTTTC. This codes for CATSSNKNVLTF.

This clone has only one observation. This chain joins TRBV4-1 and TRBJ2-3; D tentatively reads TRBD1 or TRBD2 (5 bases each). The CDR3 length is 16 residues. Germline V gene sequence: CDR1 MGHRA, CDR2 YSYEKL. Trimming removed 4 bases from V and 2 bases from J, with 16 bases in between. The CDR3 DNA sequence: TGCGCCAGCAGCCTCACTGCCAGAGGGGACACAGATACGCAGTATTTT. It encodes CASSLTARGDTDTQYF.

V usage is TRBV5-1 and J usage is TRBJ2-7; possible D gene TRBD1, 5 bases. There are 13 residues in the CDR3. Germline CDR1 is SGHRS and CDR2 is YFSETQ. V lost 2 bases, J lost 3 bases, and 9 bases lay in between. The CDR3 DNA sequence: TGCGCCAGCAGCTTAAGACAGAACTACGAGCAGTACTTC. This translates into CASSLRQNYEQYF.

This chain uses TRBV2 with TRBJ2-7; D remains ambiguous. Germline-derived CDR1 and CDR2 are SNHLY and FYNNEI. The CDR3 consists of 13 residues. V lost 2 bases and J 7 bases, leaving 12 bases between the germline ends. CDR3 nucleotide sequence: TGTGCCAGCAGTGAATATCCTCTTTCGGAGCAGTACTTC. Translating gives CASSEYPLSEQYF.

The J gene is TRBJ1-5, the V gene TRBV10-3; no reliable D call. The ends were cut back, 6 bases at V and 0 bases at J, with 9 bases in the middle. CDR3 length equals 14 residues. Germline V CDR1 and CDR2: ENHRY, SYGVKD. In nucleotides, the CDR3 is TGTGCCATCAGGGACGCATATAGCAATCAGCCCCAGCATTTT. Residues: CAIRDAYSNQPQHF.